What follows are 9 T cell receptor beta chains derived from one specimen sequenced in a study of T-cell reconstitution after alpha-beta-depleted transplantation in children (dated by TCRdb to about 2016). Libraries were made using PCR. The sequencer was an Illumina HiSeq 2500. TCR library preparation used molecular barcoding, with unique molecular identifiers applied to normalize quantification of the TCRbeta repertoire. TCRdb ran its own pipeline on the public reads, namely fastp trimming at Q25 and MiXCR clone calling, and kept in-frame beta chains. Here each entry gathers all rows of one CDR3 protein and keeps the most common genes and DNA. The sample has fewer than 550,000 distinct CDR3 sequences on record, approximately 10% of them singletons. The ten largest clones capture around 15% of the sample. This sample's treatment or condition label indicates: allogeneic hematopoietic cell transplantation with graft depleted of TCRalphabeta T cells and CD19 B cells.

The specimen was PBMCs, mostly from graft donor cells, collected 180 days after TCRalphabeta/CD19-depleted stem cell transplant. These receptors were taken from a female patient aged 2 to 10 who had a stem cell transplant for aplastic anemia, so the T cells may come from the graft donor.

This clonotype was recorded many times. This chain links TRBV7-8 with TRBJ2-3; D is unresolved. Trimming removed 5 bases from V and 5 bases from J, with 5 bases in between. The germline gives CDR1 SGHVS, CDR2 FQNEAQ. The CDR3 spans 11 residues. The CDR3 DNA reads TGTGCCAGCAGCAATAAAGATACGCAGTATTTT. Its translation is CASSNKDTQYF.

This clonotype was seen at least ten times. The rearrangement uses TRBV28 and TRBJ2-1; D is unclear. Germline V gene lookup returns CDR1 MDHEN and CDR2 SYDVKM. The CDR3 extends over 13 amino acids. Trimming took off 5 bases at V and 4 bases at J, with 9 bases between the two ends. The CDR3 nucleotides read TGTGCCAGCAGTCCTCAGGTTTACAATGAGCAGTTCTTC. Its translation: CASSPQVYNEQFF.

The J gene is TRBJ1-5, the V gene TRBV6-2 or TRBV6-3, with TRBD1 matching over 10 bases. CDR3 length: 19 residues. CDR1 is MNHEY, CDR2 SVGEGT, per germline. With V trimmed by 2 bases and J by 0 bases, 10 bases remained unmatched. CDR3 protein: CASSYPGQGLWASNQPQHF. The CDR3 DNA follows: TGTGCCAGCAGTTACCCGGGACAGGGGTTGTGGGCTAGCAATCAGCCCCAGCATTTT.

The chain combines TRBV18 with TRBJ1-1; tentatively, D is TRBD1 (5 bases). Germline CDR1 and CDR2: KGHSH and LQKENI. This CDR3 contains 16 residues. Trimming cost V 0 bases and J 2 bases, with 13 bases left between them. CDR3 residues: CASSPPDPGRNTEAFF. In DNA form, the CDR3 reads TGTGCCAGCTCACCACCGGATCCGGGGCGAAACACTGAAGCTTTCTTT.

The chain carries TRBV20-1 and TRBJ2-6; D is perhaps TRBD1 or TRBD2 (5 bases each). V lost 6 bases and J 2 bases, leaving 11 bases between the germline ends. The CDR3 has 14 residues. CDR1 is DFQATT and CDR2 is SNEGSKA in the germline V gene (reference sequence). The CDR3 spells CSARQGAGANVLTF. DNA of the CDR3: TGCAGTGCCCGTCAGGGAGCTGGGGCCAACGTCCTGACTTTC.

The chain recombines TRBV12-3 or TRBV12-4 with TRBJ2-1, with D unclear. This CDR3 comprises 13 residues. The V gene lost 5 bases and the J gene lost 7 bases, with 12 bases spanning the gap. CDR3 DNA sequence: TGTGCCAGCAGTATCGTGTACAGAAATGAGCAGTTCTTC. Translated, it gives CASSIVYRNEQFF.

The chain employs TRBV18 and TRBJ2-1; perhaps TRBD1 as D (5 bases). CDR1 is KGHSH and CDR2 is LQKENI in the germline V gene. V shed 2 bases and J shed 0 bases, with 11 bases lying between them. CDR3 length equals 16 residues. The chain's CDR3 is CASSPSGYGSYNEQFF. The CDR3 DNA sequence: TGTGCCAGCTCACCATCAGGGTACGGCTCCTACAATGAGCAGTTCTTC.

This clonotype was recorded a few times. CDR3 in DNA: TGTGCCAGCATCGGACAGGGCCGTATCTACTCTGGGGCCAACGTCCTGACTTTC. Its translation is CASIGQGRIYSGANVLTF. This chain links TRBV2 with TRBJ2-6, with 8 bases fitting TRBD1. Germline CDR1 SNHLY, CDR2 FYNNEI. This CDR3 has 18 residues. V lost 7 bases and J lost 0; bases outside the gene matches: 11.

The chain carries TRBV11-1 and TRBJ1-5; 10 positions agree with TRBD1. There are 19 residues in the CDR3. Germline CDR1 SGHAT, CDR2 FQDESV (reference sequence). V lost 1 base, J lost 2 bases, and 11 bases stayed unmatched. CDR3 sequence (DNA): TGTGCCAGCAGCTTAGTACGACAGGGGGCATTTTTGGGCAATCAGCCCCAGCATTTT. It yields the protein CASSLVRQGAFLGNQPQHF.